The sequence of this T cell receptor (beta chain) was determined in a study of a mutant IDH1 vaccine in newly diagnosed glioma. Study-wide background: Patients got their first vaccination 4-6 weeks after radiotherapy alone, or with temozolomide cycles. Overall study findings and caveats: Top-clonotype changes in peripheral T cells seemed unrelated to pseudoprogression.

Repertoires were generated with immunoSEQ multiplex PCR, while TCRdb's copy carries only in-frame clones and drops some. Of approximately 100,000 clones listed, around nine tenths were seen once; the top ten hold approximately 0.8%. The time point: week 47, end of study. Each vaccine dose was 300 ug of mutant IDH1 20-mer peptide, with topical imiquimod. This clone was found a few times. The target antigen is unknown. Germline CDR1 reads SGDLS; CDR2 reads YYNGEE. This CDR3 is 13 amino acids long. With 3 bases removed from V and 1 base from J, the gap between germline ends came to 7 bases. This chain connects TRBV9 to TRBJ2-5; D is uncertain. This material consisted of PBMCs, taken from a glioma patient whose treatment included an IDH1 peptide vaccine. The sequence was collected from a woman aged 45 to 65 with glioma. The CDR3 loop is CASSAPSQETQYF. The CDR3 nucleotides read TGTGCCAGCAGCGCCCCCTCCCAAGAGACCCAGTACTTC. The whole variable domain, filled in from reference TRBV9 and TRBJ2-5, reads DSGVTQTPKHLITATGQRVTLRCSPRSGDLSVYWYQQSLDQGLQFLIQYYNGEERAKGNILERFSAQQFPDLHSELNLSSLELGDSALYFCASSAPSQETQYFGPGTRLLVL.